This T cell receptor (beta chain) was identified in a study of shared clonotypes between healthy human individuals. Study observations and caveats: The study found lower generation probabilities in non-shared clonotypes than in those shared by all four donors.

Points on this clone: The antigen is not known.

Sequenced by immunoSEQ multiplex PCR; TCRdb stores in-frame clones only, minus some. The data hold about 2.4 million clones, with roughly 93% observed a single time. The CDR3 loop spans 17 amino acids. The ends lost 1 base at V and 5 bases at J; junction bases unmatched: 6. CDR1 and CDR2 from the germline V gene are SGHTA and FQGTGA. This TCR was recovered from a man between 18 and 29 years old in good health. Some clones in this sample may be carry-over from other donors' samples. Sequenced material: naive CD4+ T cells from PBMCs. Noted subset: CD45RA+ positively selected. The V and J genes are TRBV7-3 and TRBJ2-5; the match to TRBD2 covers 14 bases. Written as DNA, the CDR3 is TGTGCCAGCAGCTTAAGTGGGACTAGCGGGAGTAGGGAGACCCAGTACTTC. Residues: CASSLSGTSGSRETQYF.